The 29 T cell receptor beta chains given below trace back to one sample, sequenced in a study of T cell repertoires in cytomegalovirus infection (dated by TCRdb to the late 2010s). Their recognized antigens are unknown. The treatment or condition label of this sample denotes: in vitro stimulation with specific CMV peptide epitopes to enrich CMV-specific T cells. Sequencing was performed on an Illumina HiSeq 1500. The public reads were reprocessed in TCRdb via fastp at Q25 and MiXCR, keeping in-frame beta chains. When rows share a CDR3 protein, they turn into one entry using the most common DNA and genes. The sample table lists 100,000 to 150,000 distinct CDR3 sequences, roughly a third of them with a count of one. The top ten clones comprise under 70% of the sample. The starting material was CD8+ T cells from cultured PBMCs, obtained from culture after CMV antigen stimulation. These receptors were taken from a human donor in good health (CMV status not recorded). Some clones in this sample may be carry-over from other donors' samples.

This sequence joins TRBV2 and TRBJ2-7; 7 nucleotides align to TRBD2. CDR1 is SNHLY and CDR2 is FYNNEI in the germline V gene. The CDR3 runs 13 residues. Trimming took 3 bases from V and 4 from J; bases not matched to a gene: 3. CDR3 sequence: CASSELAEYEQYF. CDR3 DNA: TGTGCCAGCAGTGAGCTAGCGGAGTACGAGCAGTACTTC.

J is TRBJ1-5 and V is TRBV6-6; TRBD1 is a possible D gene (6 bases). There are 18 residues in the CDR3. The V gene lost 2 bases and the J gene lost 3 bases, with 20 bases spanning the gap. Looked up from germline, CDR1 is MNHNY and CDR2 is SVGAGI (reference sequence). CDR3 amino acids: CASSYPAGRGASNQPQHF. CDR3 sequence (DNA): TGTGCCAGCAGTTACCCCGCTGGGAGGGGGGCCTCCAATCAGCCCCAGCATTTT.

This clonotype appeared a few times. The chain links TRBV6-6 to TRBJ1-4, with unresolved D. Trimming left V 4 bases short and J 0 bases short, with 6 bases between. CDR3 length: 14 residues. Per germline, CDR1 MNHNY and CDR2 SVGAGI (reference sequence). CDR3 in amino acids: CASSFGATNEKLFF. The CDR3 nucleotides are TGTGCCAGCAGTTTCGGTGCAACTAATGAAAAACTGTTTTTT.

The rearrangement links TRBV6-2 or TRBV6-3 to TRBJ2-7; possible D gene TRBD1, 6 bases. Trimming cost V 6 bases and J 2 bases, with 11 bases left between them. Germline V lookup: CDR1 MNHEY, CDR2 SVGEGT. The CDR3 length is 13 residues. CDR3 in amino acids: CASRQGAPYEQYF. DNA for the CDR3: TGTGCCAGCAGACAGGGAGCCCCCTACGAGCAGTACTTC.

The CDR3: CASSRGAVYQETQYF. The CDR3 DNA reads as TGTGCCAGCAGTCGCGGTGCGGTGTACCAAGAGACCCAGTACTTC. The chain links TRBV28 to TRBJ2-5; no definite D call. CDR3 length equals 15 residues. Germline CDR1 and CDR2: MDHEN and SYDVKM. V was trimmed by 5 bases and J by 0 bases, leaving 13 bases between them. Combining the CDR3 with reference TRBV28 and TRBJ2-5 gives the whole variable domain DVKVTQSSRYLVKRTGEKVFLECVQDMDHENMFWYRQDPGLGLRLIYFSYDVKMKEKGDIPEGYSVSREKKERFSLILESASTNQTSMYLCASSRGAVYQETQYFGPGTRLLVL.

The chain recombines TRBV20-1 with TRBJ1-2; weak D call: TRBD1 (6 bases). The V gene lost 6 bases and the J gene lost 7 bases, with 36 bases spanning the gap. Germline V lookup: CDR1 DFQATT, CDR2 SNEGSKA (reference sequence). This CDR3 contains 19 residues. As DNA, the CDR3 is TGCAGTGCAAGACCCGAAGAATCACAGGGACGGGGGGTCTTTGTTGGCTACACCTTC. Protein product: CSARPEESQGRGVFVGYTF.

Only a few counts were recorded for this clonotype. The rearrangement uses TRBV20-1 and TRBJ1-5, with 7 bases fitting TRBD1. The CDR3 loop spans 18 amino acids. Germline V gene lookup returns CDR1 DFQATT and CDR2 SNEGSKA (reference sequence). V shed 5 bases and J 3 bases; nucleotides not matched to a gene: 19. As DNA, the CDR3 is TGCAGTGCTGGGCGTAACACAGGGGAGGGGGCGTACAATCAGCCCCAGCATTTT. It yields the protein CSAGRNTGEGAYNQPQHF.

This clonotype came up a few times. This chain links TRBV5-1 with TRBJ2-2; TRBD1 matches 8 bases. The CDR3 sequence is 14 residues long. With V trimmed by 3 bases and J by 6 bases, 4 bases remained unmatched. In germline, CDR1 is SGHRS, CDR2 YFSETQ. CDR3 in DNA: TGCGCCAGCAGCTCGAGACAGGGGCCCGGGGAGCTGTTTTTT. It yields the protein CASSSRQGPGELFF.

This clonotype was observed a few times. The chain carries TRBV7-2 and TRBJ1-4, with 9 nucleotides matching TRBD1. This CDR3 spans 14 amino acids. The germline V gene encodes CDR1 SGHTA and CDR2 FQGNSA. With 5 bases clipped from V and 8 bases from J, the junction kept 6 bases outside the gene matches. CDR3: CASSPGQGWEKLFF. The CDR3 nucleotides read TGTGCCAGCAGCCCCGGACAGGGGTGGGAAAAACTGTTTTTT.

The rearrangement joins TRBV7-4 to TRBJ2-1; D remains ambiguous. The CDR3 extends over 13 amino acids. CDR1 is SGHVT and CDR2 is SQSDAQ in the germline V gene. V lost 5 bases and J lost 0, with 5 bases in between. CDR3 region: CASSPTSYNEQFF. As DNA, the CDR3 is TGTGCCAGCAGCCCGACCTCCTACAATGAGCAGTTCTTC.

The chain recombines TRBV6-5 with TRBJ1-5; maybe TRBD1 (6 bases). V was pared by 6 bases and J by 3 bases, with 15 bases between. Per the germline V gene, CDR1 is MNHEY and CDR2 is SVGAGI. The CDR3 sequence is 15 residues long. DNA of the CDR3: TGTGCCAGCAGGCGCTCAGGGGTTTTCAATCAGCCCCAGCATTTT. Protein product: CASRRSGVFNQPQHF.

This clonotype was detected only a few times. This sequence joins TRBV7-9 and TRBJ2-7; a weak D match, TRBD1 (6 bases). Deletions cut 1 base from V and 5 bases from J, with 9 bases between. This CDR3 comprises 13 residues. Germline loops: CDR1 SEHNR, CDR2 FQNEAQ (reference sequence). The CDR3 bases are TGTGCCAGCAGCTTAGTCGGGACAAACGAGCAGTACTTC. Its protein is CASSLVGTNEQYF.

This clonotype occurred a few times. This chain connects TRBV7-8 to TRBJ2-3; unclear D gene. Deletions cut 4 bases from V and 0 bases from J, with 8 bases between. Germline CDR1 reads SGHVS; CDR2 reads FQNEAQ. This CDR3 is built from 14 residues. The CDR3: CASSSFSSTDTQYF. Here the CDR3 DNA reads TGTGCCAGCAGCTCCTTTTCTAGCACAGATACGCAGTATTTT.

The V and J genes are TRBV28 and TRBJ2-3, with TRBD2 identical over 14 bases. Trimming cost V 5 bases and J 1 base; bases outside gene matches: 5. The length of the CDR3 is 17 residues. In germline, CDR1 is MDHEN, CDR2 SYDVKM. The CDR3 sequence: CASSRPGLAGGTDTQYF. The CDR3 DNA reads TGTGCCAGCAGTCGGCCGGGACTAGCGGGGGGCACAGATACGCAGTATTTT.

The J gene is TRBJ2-1, the V gene TRBV4-1; D is ambiguous. This CDR3 spans 12 amino acids. The V gene lost 3 bases and the J gene lost 10 bases, with 10 bases spanning the gap. CDR1 and CDR2 from the germline V gene are MGHRA and YSYEKL. CDR3 amino acids: CASSHTGPEQFF. CDR3 in DNA: TGCGCCAGCAGCCACACGGGCCCCGAGCAGTTCTTC.

This clonotype was detected a few times. J is TRBJ1-6 and V is TRBV27; 9 nucleotides line up with TRBD1. V lost 9 bases and J lost 5; bases outside the gene matches: 11. CDR1 is MNHEY and CDR2 is SMNVEV in the germline V gene (reference sequence). CDR3 length equals 16 residues. The CDR3 DNA follows: TGTGCCAGTCTTCCGGGACAGGGTGTCCATAATTCACCCCTCCACTTT. Its translation is CASLPGQGVHNSPLHF.

This clonotype appeared many times. The genes are TRBV7-2 and TRBJ1-2, with unresolved D. The CDR3 contains 14 residues. V lost 2 bases to trimming and J lost 13 bases, with 20 bases between them. CDR1 is SGHTA, CDR2 FQGNSA, per germline. The CDR3 DNA follows: TGTGCCAGCAGCTTATTTGGCAGCGGACCCCTTTCCACCTTC. Translating gives CASSLFGSGPLSTF.

The chain couples TRBV6-1 to TRBJ2-5; D unclear. Germline V gene sequence: CDR1 MNHNS, CDR2 SASEGT. The CDR3 spans 13 residues. V lost 6 bases and J lost 5, with 13 bases in between. DNA for the CDR3: TGTGCCAGCAGCCTTCGGGCCTGGGAGACCCAGTACTTC. Its translation: CASSLRAWETQYF.

This chain links TRBV19 with TRBJ2-3; maybe TRBD1 (6 bases). From germline, CDR1 is LNHDA and CDR2 SQIVND (reference sequence). This CDR3 spans 17 amino acids. V was pared by 2 bases and J by 0 bases, with 15 bases between. CDR3 residues: CASSILGALSSTDTQYF. The DNA for the CDR3 is TGTGCCAGTAGTATATTGGGGGCCTTGTCTAGCACAGATACGCAGTATTTT.

The gene calls are TRBV12-3 or TRBV12-4 and TRBJ2-6; 8 positions agree with TRBD1. The junction had 13 bases not matched to a gene; V was cut back by 3 bases and J by 0 bases. The CDR3 has 20 residues. CDR3: CASSFDRGRDLFSGANVLTF. CDR3 in DNA: TGTGCCAGCAGTTTTGACAGGGGACGGGACCTATTCTCTGGGGCCAACGTCCTGACTTTC.

This clonotype showed up just a few times. V and J are TRBV7-3 and TRBJ2-3; 7 bases agree with TRBD2. From germline, CDR1 is SGHTA and CDR2 FQGTGA. The V segment lost 4 bases and the J segment 2 bases; nucleotides outside the gene matches: 12. This CDR3 is 17 amino acids long. CDR3 coding DNA: TGTGCCAGCAGCTCGGCCGGTGGGGGGGTGGCCACAGATACGCAGTATTTT. Residues: CASSSAGGGVATDTQYF. The variable domain in full, completed from reference TRBV7-3 and TRBJ2-3, reads GAGVSQTPSNKVTEKGKYVELRCDPISGHTALYWYRQSLGQGPEFLIYFQGTGAADDSGLPNDRFFAVRPEGSVSTLKIQRTERGDSAVYLCASSSAGGGVATDTQYFGPGTRLTVL.

This clonotype was counted ten times or more. The chain couples TRBV7-8 to TRBJ1-1; D is perhaps TRBD1 (5 bases). CDR3 size: 14 residues. Trimming took off 5 bases at V and 0 bases at J, with 10 bases between the two ends. CDR1 SGHVS and CDR2 FQNEAQ come from the germline V gene. The CDR3 region has the DNA TGTGCCAGCAGCCCGGGGGGGGTGAACACTGAAGCTTTCTTT. Amino acid sequence: CASSPGGVNTEAFF.

This clonotype appeared a single time. This chain connects TRBV19 to TRBJ1-2; D possibly corresponds to TRBD1 (6 bases). The germline gives CDR1 LNHDA, CDR2 SQIVND (reference sequence). The CDR3 extends over 16 amino acids. The V end was cut by 3 bases, the J end by 3 bases, with 17 bases between. The CDR3 sequence is CASSILDKRGDYGYTF. CDR3 sequence (DNA): TGTGCCAGTAGTATCCTCGACAAGAGGGGGGACTATGGCTACACCTTC.

This clonotype was seen at least ten times. This sequence joins TRBV28 and TRBJ1-1; TRBD1 is a possible D gene (5 bases). CDR3 size: 13 residues. Trimming shortened V by 5 bases and J by 4 bases, and 11 bases separated the two germline ends. Germline CDR1 MDHEN, CDR2 SYDVKM. The CDR3 protein is CASSHPGGTEAFF. The DNA for the CDR3 is TGTGCCAGCAGTCACCCGGGGGGCACTGAAGCTTTCTTT.

The chain uses TRBV4-1 and TRBJ2-7; D unclear. Per germline, CDR1 MGHRA and CDR2 YSYEKL. The V end lost 4 bases, the J end lost 0 bases, and 7 bases lay between the germline ends. This CDR3 has 13 amino acids. CDR3 sequence reads: CASSRTFSYEQYF. In DNA form, the CDR3 reads TGCGCCAGCAGCCGGACGTTCTCCTACGAGCAGTACTTC.

The rearrangement uses TRBV11-2 and TRBJ1-5, with 9 bases aligning to TRBD1. The trim removed 5 bases at V and 5 bases at J, leaving 7 bases unmatched. Germline CDR1 reads SGHAT; CDR2 reads FQNNGV. The CDR3 spans 15 residues. The CDR3 nucleotides read TGTGCCAGCAGCCCACGGACAGGGGTTGATCAGCCCCAGCATTTT. Its protein product is CASSPRTGVDQPQHF.

The chain couples TRBV6-5 to TRBJ1-1; D not certain. This CDR3 has 13 residues. The germline V gene encodes CDR1 MNHEY and CDR2 SVGAGI. V was cut by 6 bases and J by 2 bases, with 10 bases left in between. DNA of the CDR3: TGTGCCAGCAGACCATACGGAAACACTGAAGCTTTCTTT. This sequence encodes CASRPYGNTEAFF.

The chain combines TRBV12-3 or TRBV12-4 with TRBJ2-5, with 7 nucleotides matching TRBD1. The CDR3 is 18 amino acids. Germline trimming cut 6 bases from V and 1 base from J; bases unmatched to any gene: 17. CDR3: CASRPRRYPGTAQETQYF. The CDR3 DNA sequence: TGTGCCAGCAGACCTCGAAGATACCCCGGGACAGCCCAAGAGACCCAGTACTTC.

This clonotype was detected only a few times. The chain uses TRBV7-6 and TRBJ2-7; D not certain. CDR3 length: 16 residues. V was shortened by 4 bases and J by 3 bases, with 19 bases between the two germline ends. From germline, CDR1 is SGHVS and CDR2 FNYEAQ. This CDR3 reads CASSSGPGEGVYEQYF. CDR3 DNA: TGTGCCAGCAGCTCCGGACCCGGCGAAGGTGTCTACGAGCAGTACTTC.